The present entry profiles one TCR beta chain with its context. This sample was included in a study of OX40 agonist ivuxolimab in advanced cancers. This CDR3 comprises 16 residues. Germline CDR1 reads SGHDT; CDR2 reads YYEEEE. Trimming stripped 4 bases from V and 2 bases from J, with 18 bases between. Data came from immunoSEQ multiplex PCR; TCRdb stores just in-frame clones and leaves some out. The top ten hold roughly 5% of the sample, which has about 62,000 clones, approximately 85% seen once. This TCR was recovered from an adult with an advanced solid tumor such as melanoma, head and neck, liver or kidney cancer. The material sequenced was CD4+ or CD8+ T cells sorted from blood, taken in a trial of the OX40 agonist ivuxolimab. V usage is TRBV5-6 and J usage is TRBJ1-2; weak D call: TRBD1 (5 bases). The CDR3 here is CASSPSTASFNYGYTF. The CDR3 DNA follows: TGTGCCAGCAGCCCATCGACAGCCTCGTTCAACTATGGCTACACCTTC.